This T cell receptor (beta chain) was recovered during a study of blood T cell repertoires in COVID-19. Whole-study context: Italy, Spain and the United States were the sources of the convalescent and acute COVID-19 samples.

Profiling relied on immunoSEQ multiplex PCR, and the TCRdb table lists in-frame clones only, not all of them. Here the sample spans about 54,000 clones, 90% being singletons. The sequenced material came from peripheral blood. The TCR sequence derives from a woman aged 40-49 years with active COVID-19.

In DNA form, the CDR3 reads TGTGCCAGCAGTTACGGACGGGACAGCTCCTACGAGCAGTACTTC. This encodes CASSYGRDSSYEQYF. V usage is TRBV6-6 and J usage is TRBJ2-7; the match to TRBD1 covers 7 bases. Germline V gene sequence: CDR1 MNHNY, CDR2 SVGAGI (reference sequence). CDR3 length: 15 amino acids. The V segment lost 2 bases and the J segment 0 bases; nucleotides outside the gene matches: 4.